This TCR beta chain was recorded in a study of shared clonotypes between healthy human individuals. Each cell subset's genomic DNA was divided evenly among several immunoSEQ plates. Method: immunoSEQ multiplex PCR; TCRdb's copy keeps in-frame clones and lacks some. The table has roughly 1 million clones, more than 65% seen once. This clone was recorded a few times. V lost 11 bases to trimming and J lost 5 bases, with 15 bases between them. Germline V gene sequence: CDR1 LNHDA, CDR2 SQIVND (reference sequence). The CDR3 runs to 13 residues. Donation came from healthy HIV-negative adults that had no recent acute infections or vaccinations.

The sample comprised memory CD4+ T cells sorted from blood. Noted subset: CD45RA-negative fraction. This rearrangement joins TRBV19 to TRBJ2-2; D gene uncertain. The receptor was derived from a man younger than 35 in good health. As DNA, the CDR3 is TGTGCCTCCCGTATTATAGGGACCGGGGAGCTGTTTTTT. It codes for CASRIIGTGELFF.